Below, one T cell receptor beta chain is given with its context. V dropped 3 bases and J dropped 5 bases, with 13 bases sitting between them. Per the germline V gene, CDR1 is MGHDK and CDR2 is SYGVNS. The CDR3 has 14 residues. In the authors' methods: The assay estimated nucleated cells by amplifying reference gene primers. Sequencing was performed with immunoSEQ multiplex PCR; in TCRdb, only in-frame clones are kept and a portion is missing. The DNA was the basis for D and trimming; V, J and clone size are from that table. This sample has 45,000 to 55,000 clones, with 75% to 90% found just once. This sample is part of a study of blood T cell repertoires in COVID-19. Turning to the study itself: The United States, Italy and Spain supplied acute and convalescent COVID-19 samples. T cells, B-cell-depleted T cells, or PBMCs provided the cDNA or gDNA that served as material.

This rearrangement joins TRBV25-1 to TRBJ1-1, with a weak D call TRBD1 (6 bases). Input material: peripheral blood. This sequence originates from a human donor in a cohort sampled during active COVID-19. Written as DNA, the CDR3 is TGTGCCAGCAGTGACCAACAGGGATGGACTGAAGCTTTCTTT. Its translation: CASSDQQGWTEAFF.